This passage covers 30 T cell receptor beta chains from one sample sequenced in a study of T cell responses to AZD1222 COVID-19 vaccine (dated by TCRdb to the early 2020s). According to the study, the label for this sample's time point signals: baseline before first vaccination. The library was built by means of the immunoSEQ multiplex PCR assay. The immuneACCESS repertoire file appears here via TCRdb, limited to in-frame rearrangements. These files lack a portion of the clones; in checked studies, under half of the deficit traces to unresolved V genes, and the cause of the others is not known. Recorded for this sample are some 150,000 clones; approximately 90% of them occurred a single time. 5% of the sample belongs to the ten largest clones. The starting material was peripheral blood, obtained on day 0 of AZD1222 vaccination. Every receptor here comes from an adult in good health.

The chain carries TRBV9 and TRBJ2-7, with D perhaps TRBD1 (6 bases). The V gene lost 3 bases and the J gene lost 2 bases, with 15 bases spanning the gap. CDR3 length equals 15 residues. CDR1 and CDR2 from the germline V gene are SGDLS and YYNGEE. CDR3 in amino acids: CASSGQQGPTYEQYF. CDR3 nucleotides: TGTGCCAGCAGCGGCCAACAGGGTCCTACCTACGAGCAGTACTTC. Full variable domain (remainder filled in from reference TRBV9 and TRBJ2-7): DSGVTQTPKHLITATGQRVTLRCSPRSGDLSVYWYQQSLDQGLQFLIQYYNGEERAKGNILERFSAQQFPDLHSELNLSSLELGDSALYFCASSGQQGPTYEQYFGPGTRLTVT.

The chain combines TRBV6-2 or TRBV6-3 with TRBJ1-4; no clear D. The CDR3 is 18 amino acids. Germline CDR1 is MNHEY and CDR2 is SVGEGT. V lost 2 bases to trimming and J lost 4 bases, with 20 bases between them. CDR3: CASSYRILLTTGNEKLFF. The CDR3 region has the DNA TGTGCCAGCAGTTACAGAATACTCCTTACGACCGGTAATGAAAAACTGTTTTTT.

This clone was counted once. The CDR3 here is CASSPRDSPSNYGYTF. In nucleotides, the CDR3 is TGTGCCAGCTCACCGCGGGACAGCCCCTCAAACTATGGCTACACCTTC. The chain joins TRBV18 to TRBJ1-2, with 7 bases lining up with TRBD1. From germline, CDR1 is KGHSH and CDR2 LQKENI. V gave up 3 bases and J gave up 2 bases; unmatched junction bases: 9. CDR3 size: 16 residues.

The rearrangement joins TRBV7-3 to TRBJ2-2; the D gene is possibly TRBD1 (6 bases). V was shortened by 0 bases and J by 0 bases, with 8 bases between the two germline ends. The CDR3 sequence is 16 residues long. Germline CDR1 SGHTA, CDR2 FQGTGA. DNA of the CDR3: TGTGCCAGCAGCTTAACAGGGACATCGAACACCGGGGAGCTGTTTTTT. Its protein product is CASSLTGTSNTGELFF.

This clone is termed medium-sized. The gene calls are TRBV28 and TRBJ2-7; TRBD1 might be the D (5 bases). The germline gives CDR1 MDHEN, CDR2 SYDVKM. Deletions cut 5 bases from V and 1 base from J, with 15 bases between. The CDR3 consists of 15 residues. CDR3 protein: CASSPTAGYSYEQYF. The CDR3, as DNA: TGTGCCAGCAGTCCGACAGCTGGCTATTCCTACGAGCAGTACTTC.

This chain links TRBV28 with TRBJ1-5, with D unclear. Trimming pared 7 bases from V and 5 bases from J, leaving 12 bases between. The CDR3 extends over 13 amino acids. Germline CDR1 is MDHEN and CDR2 is SYDVKM. CDR3 protein: CASTPLRDQPQHF. CDR3 bases: TGTGCCAGCACCCCCTTGCGGGATCAGCCCCAGCATTTT.

This clone was seen a few times. The rearrangement links TRBV10-1 to TRBJ1-2; D unclear. The length of the CDR3 is 9 residues. The V gene lost 6 bases and the J gene lost 4 bases, with 0 bases spanning the gap. The germline V gene encodes CDR1 WNHNN and CDR2 SYGVQD (reference sequence). The chain's CDR3 is CASSYGYTF. In nucleotides, the CDR3 is TGCGCCAGCAGCTATGGCTACACCTTC.

This chain joins TRBV5-4 and TRBJ1-1; the D is unclear. CDR1 is SGHNT and CDR2 is YYREEE in the germline V gene (reference sequence). V lost 4 bases and J 2 bases, leaving 9 bases between the germline ends. There are 13 residues in the CDR3. CDR3 in DNA: TGTGCCAGCAGCCCAAAATATAACACTGAAGCTTTCTTT. This sequence encodes CASSPKYNTEAFF.

The CDR3 region is CASSVAVDYRTEAFF. The CDR3 DNA reads as TGTGCCAGCAGCGTAGCCGTGGATTATCGTACTGAAGCTTTCTTT. The chain is built from TRBV9 and TRBJ1-1; D unresolved. Germline CDR1 is SGDLS and CDR2 is YYNGEE. The CDR3 is made up of 15 amino acids. The V gene lost 0 bases and the J gene lost 5 bases, with 14 bases spanning the gap. Full variable domain (missing parts from reference TRBV9 and TRBJ1-1): DSGVTQTPKHLITATGQRVTLRCSPRSGDLSVYWYQQSLDQGLQFLIQYYNGEERAKGNILERFSAQQFPDLHSELNLSSLELGDSALYFCASSVAVDYRTEAFFGQGTRLTVV.

This clone was detected only a few times. This rearrangement joins TRBV7-9 to TRBJ2-2, with 9 bases matching TRBD1. J gave up 0 bases and V 4 bases, and 6 bases lay outside the gene matches. Germline CDR1 and CDR2: SEHNR and FQNEAQ (reference sequence). This CDR3 spans 17 amino acids. CDR3 in DNA: TGTGCCAGCAGCTATATACAGGGGGCAGCGAACACCGGGGAGCTGTTTTTT. This codes for CASSYIQGAANTGELFF.

J is TRBJ1-2 and V is TRBV18; TRBD1 matches 10 bases. V trimming: 6 bases; J trimming: 4 bases; junction bases outside the gene matches: 17. The CDR3 has 18 residues. Looked up from germline, CDR1 is KGHSH and CDR2 is LQKENI. CDR3 sequence (DNA): TGTGCCAGCTCCCCCGGTCCGGGACAGGGGACCCATGGCTATGGCTACACCTTC. This translates into CASSPGPGQGTHGYGYTF. The full variable domain, in which reference TRBV18 and TRBJ1-2 provide the parts outside the CDR3, is NAGVMQNPRHLVRRRGQEARLRCSPMKGHSHVYWYRQLPEEGLKFMVYLQKENIIDESGMPKERFSAEFPKEGPSILRIQQVVRGDSAAYFCASSPGPGQGTHGYGYTFGSGTRLTVV.

CDR3 DNA: TGTGCCAGCAGCCGAGACAGGGTAGAACTGTTTTTT. It yields the protein CASSRDRVELFF. J is TRBJ1-4 and V is TRBV7-2, with 7 bases that match TRBD1. The CDR3 runs 12 residues. Germline V lookup: CDR1 SGHTA, CDR2 FQGNSA. V gave up 5 bases and J gave up 12 bases; unmatched junction bases: 6.

This clone was counted once. The genes are TRBV9 and TRBJ2-6; possibly TRBD1 for D (5 bases). The CDR3 totals 17 residues. V lost 0 bases and J 3 bases, leaving 13 bases between the germline ends. Germline V gene data show CDR1 as SGDLS and CDR2 as YYNGEE. This CDR3 reads CASSVGQGPYGANVLTF. As DNA, the CDR3 is TGTGCCAGCAGCGTAGGGCAGGGCCCCTATGGGGCCAACGTCCTGACTTTC.

This rearrangement joins TRBV7-9 to TRBJ2-7; D call uncertain. Per germline, CDR1 SEHNR and CDR2 FQNEAQ (reference sequence). CDR3 length equals 14 residues. V lost 0 bases to trimming and J lost 3 bases, with 9 bases between them. CDR3 amino acids: CASSLANTNYEQYF. The CDR3 DNA is TGTGCCAGCAGCTTAGCGAACACAAACTACGAGCAGTACTTC.

The DNA for the CDR3 is TGTGCCAGCAGCGTAGCTGGGTCTAGCGGGACAGGGGACAATGAGCAGTTCTTC. The encoded protein is CASSVAGSSGTGDNEQFF. The genes are TRBV9 and TRBJ2-1, with D possibly being TRBD1 (10 bases). The CDR3 spans 18 residues. V was clipped by 0 bases and J by 5 bases, with 21 bases between them. The germline V gene has CDR1 SGDLS and CDR2 YYNGEE.

The V call is TRBV5-1, the J call TRBJ2-3, with D possibly matching TRBD1 (5 bases). The CDR3 loop spans 16 amino acids. Deletions cut 0 bases from V and 0 bases from J, with 11 bases between. Germline V gives CDR1 SGHRS, CDR2 YFSETQ. The CDR3 DNA reads TGCGCCAGCAGCTTGGGTTGGGGCACTAGCACAGATACGCAGTATTTT. Encoded protein: CASSLGWGTSTDTQYF.

The chain uses TRBV19 and TRBJ2-1, with 10 bases fitting TRBD2. Trimming removed 11 bases from V and 6 bases from J; junction bases left unmatched: 7. Looked up from germline, CDR1 is LNHDA and CDR2 is SQIVND (reference sequence). The CDR3 is 13 residues long. The CDR3 DNA reads as TGTGCCTCGGGACTAGCGTTTCCCAATGAGCAGTTCTTC. This encodes CASGLAFPNEQFF.

As regards this clone: The same CDR3 is also encoded by other DNA sequences in this sample. The CDR3 DNA reads as TGTGCCAGCAGTTACTCCGGAGGGACTAATGAAAAACTGTTTTTT. This gives the protein CASSYSGGTNEKLFF. The chain links TRBV6-5 to TRBJ1-4; D not certain. The CDR3 loop spans 15 amino acids. The V end lost 0 bases, the J end lost 2 bases, and 7 bases lay between the germline ends. The germline V gene has CDR1 MNHEY and CDR2 SVGAGI.

The chain couples TRBV2 to TRBJ1-2; 8 nucleotides line up with TRBD1. This CDR3 region has 14 residues. CDR1 SNHLY and CDR2 FYNNEI come from the germline V gene. The V segment lost 6 bases and the J segment 1 base; nucleotides outside the gene matches: 4. The DNA of the CDR3 is TGTGCCAGCAGAGCCGGACAGGGTAACTATGGCTACACCTTC. Its translation is CASRAGQGNYGYTF.

This sequence joins TRBV25-1 and TRBJ2-7; D perhaps matches TRBD2 (6 bases). Per the germline V gene, CDR1 is MGHDK and CDR2 is SYGVNS. The CDR3 extends over 13 amino acids. V lost 2 bases and J 7 bases, leaving 12 bases between the germline ends. The CDR3 reads CASSEPFRGEQYF. In DNA form, the CDR3 reads TGTGCCAGCAGTGAACCCTTCCGGGGGGAGCAGTACTTC.

The rearrangement uses TRBV18 and TRBJ2-1, with D possibly TRBD2 on 6 matching bases. Germline V gene lookup returns CDR1 KGHSH and CDR2 LQKENI. The CDR3 runs 12 residues. V dropped 2 bases and J dropped 15 bases, with 14 bases sitting between them. The chain's CDR3 is CASSPAGPPGFF. Here the CDR3 DNA reads TGTGCCAGCTCACCAGCGGGACCCCCGGGGTTCTTC.

The V gene is TRBV27, the J gene TRBJ2-5; 7 nucleotides agree with TRBD1. The germline gives CDR1 MNHEY, CDR2 SMNVEV (reference sequence). After removal of 5 bases from V and 5 bases from J, the junction contained 11 bases not matched to a gene. The CDR3 has 15 amino acids. The CDR3 reads CASSATGVRWETQYF. CDR3 in DNA: TGTGCCAGCAGTGCAACAGGGGTTCGTTGGGAGACCCAGTACTTC.

This chain connects TRBV7-8 to TRBJ1-3; TRBD1 matches 9 bases. Looked up from germline, CDR1 is SGHVS and CDR2 is FQNEAQ. This CDR3 comprises 20 residues. The trim removed 4 bases at V and 0 bases at J, leaving 16 bases unmatched. This chain's CDR3 is CASSSRGTGTLQDSGNTIYF. The CDR3 DNA follows: TGTGCCAGCAGCTCTCGTGGGACAGGGACGCTTCAAGACTCTGGAAACACCATATATTTT.

This clone was picked up one time. The genes are TRBV18 and TRBJ2-7, with D uncertain. The CDR3 sequence is 12 residues long. V gave up 6 bases and J gave up 10 bases, with 16 bases separating them. Germline loops: CDR1 KGHSH, CDR2 LQKENI. The DNA of the CDR3 is TGTGCCAGCTCCCAAGAGGAAAAGGGTCAGTACTTC. Translating it yields CASSQEEKGQYF.

This CDR3 is CASLQGGAKNIQYF. The CDR3 nucleotides read TGTGCCAGCCTTCAAGGGGGAGCCAAAAACATTCAGTACTTC. The V call is TRBV6-5, the J call TRBJ2-4; D may be TRBD1 (6 bases). Looked up from germline, CDR1 is MNHEY and CDR2 is SVGAGI. V was shortened by 8 bases and J by 0 bases, with 11 bases between the two germline ends. This CDR3 comprises 14 residues.

V gene TRBV15 combines with J gene TRBJ2-3; D is unresolved. Germline V gene sequence: CDR1 LNHNV, CDR2 YYDKDF (reference sequence). The V end lost 0 bases, the J end lost 0 bases, and 13 bases lay between the germline ends. The CDR3 length is 17 residues. The CDR3: CATSREGTFTSTDTQYF. DNA for the CDR3: TGTGCCACCAGCAGAGAGGGAACTTTTACTAGCACAGATACGCAGTATTTT.

This clone occurred once. The V call is TRBV18, the J call TRBJ2-5; the D is unclear. The germline V gene encodes CDR1 KGHSH and CDR2 LQKENI. The CDR3 extends over 11 amino acids. The V gene lost 6 bases and the J gene lost 1 base, with 3 bases spanning the gap. As DNA, the CDR3 is TGTGCCAGCTCCCTCCAAGAGACCCAGTACTTC. It translates to CASSLQETQYF.

This chain joins TRBV19 and TRBJ2-1; TRBD2 agrees at 7 bases. Germline trimming cut 8 bases from V and 12 bases from J; bases unmatched to any gene: 13. The CDR3 sequence is 13 residues long. CDR1 and CDR2 from the germline V gene are LNHDA and SQIVND (reference sequence). The CDR3, as DNA: TGTGCCAGTTCCCCGGGGGGAAGGGTGAGGCAGTTCTTC. It codes for CASSPGGRVRQFF. Complete variable domain (other parts from reference TRBV19 and TRBJ2-1): DGGITQSPKYLFRKEGQNVTLSCEQNLNHDAMYWYRQDPGQGLRLIYYSQIVNDFQKGDIAEGYSVSREKKESFPLTVTSAQKNPTAFYLCASSPGGRVRQFFGPGTRLTVL.

This clone was observed once. The chain combines TRBV27 with TRBJ2-5; 8 nucleotides line up with TRBD2. Trimming took 6 bases from V and 0 from J; bases not matched to a gene: 3. CDR3 length: 14 residues. Germline loops: CDR1 MNHEY, CDR2 SMNVEV (reference sequence). The DNA for the CDR3 is TGTGCCAGCAGCTTACTAGCGGACCAAGAGACCCAGTACTTC. Translated, it gives CASSLLADQETQYF.

DNA of the CDR3: TGTGCCAGCAGCGTAGGGGATACTAACTATGGCTACACCTTC. Protein product: CASSVGDTNYGYTF. This chain connects TRBV9 to TRBJ1-2, with no clear D. Germline lookup yields CDR1 SGDLS and CDR2 YYNGEE. This CDR3 spans 14 amino acids. V gave up 0 bases and J gave up 0 bases, with 6 bases separating them.